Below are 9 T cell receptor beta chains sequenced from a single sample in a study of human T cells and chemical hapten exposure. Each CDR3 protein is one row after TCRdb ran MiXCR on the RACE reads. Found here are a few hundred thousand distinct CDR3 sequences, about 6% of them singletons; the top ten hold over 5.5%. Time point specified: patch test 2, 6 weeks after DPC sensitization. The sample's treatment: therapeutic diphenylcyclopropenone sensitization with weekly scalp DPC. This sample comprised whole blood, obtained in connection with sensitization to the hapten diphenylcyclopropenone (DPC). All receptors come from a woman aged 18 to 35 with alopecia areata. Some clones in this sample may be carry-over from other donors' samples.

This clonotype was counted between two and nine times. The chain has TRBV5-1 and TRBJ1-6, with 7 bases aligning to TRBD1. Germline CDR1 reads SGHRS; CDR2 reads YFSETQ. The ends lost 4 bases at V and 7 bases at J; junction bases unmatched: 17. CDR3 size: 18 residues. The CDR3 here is CASSPDTRRDRGNSPLHF. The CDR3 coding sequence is TGCGCCAGCAGCCCAGACACAAGGCGGGACAGAGGGAATTCACCCCTCCACTTT.

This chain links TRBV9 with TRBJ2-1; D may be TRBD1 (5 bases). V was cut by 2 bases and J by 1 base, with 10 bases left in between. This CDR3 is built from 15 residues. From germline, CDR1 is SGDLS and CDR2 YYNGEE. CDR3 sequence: CASSVLGESYNEQFF. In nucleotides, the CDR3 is TGTGCCAGCAGCGTGTTAGGGGAATCCTACAATGAGCAGTTCTTC.

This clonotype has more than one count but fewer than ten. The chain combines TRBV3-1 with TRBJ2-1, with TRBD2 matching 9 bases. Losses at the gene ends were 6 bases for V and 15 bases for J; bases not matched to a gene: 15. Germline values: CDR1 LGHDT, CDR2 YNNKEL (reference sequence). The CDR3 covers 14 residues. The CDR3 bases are TGTGCCAGCAGTCAAACGGGTCTAGCGGGGTTGGTGTTCTTC. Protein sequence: CASSQTGLAGLVFF.

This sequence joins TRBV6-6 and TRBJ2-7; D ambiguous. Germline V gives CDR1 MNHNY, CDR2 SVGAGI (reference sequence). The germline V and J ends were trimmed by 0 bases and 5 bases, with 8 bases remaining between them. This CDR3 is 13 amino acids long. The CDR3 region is CASSYSNRDEQYF. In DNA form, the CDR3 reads TGTGCCAGCAGTTACTCGAATCGGGACGAGCAGTACTTC.

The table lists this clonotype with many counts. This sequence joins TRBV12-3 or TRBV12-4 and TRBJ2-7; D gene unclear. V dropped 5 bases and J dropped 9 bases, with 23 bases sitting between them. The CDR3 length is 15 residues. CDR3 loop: CASSPPADPFLAQYF. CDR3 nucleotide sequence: TGTGCCAGCAGTCCCCCCGCGGACCCCTTTTTGGCGCAGTACTTC.

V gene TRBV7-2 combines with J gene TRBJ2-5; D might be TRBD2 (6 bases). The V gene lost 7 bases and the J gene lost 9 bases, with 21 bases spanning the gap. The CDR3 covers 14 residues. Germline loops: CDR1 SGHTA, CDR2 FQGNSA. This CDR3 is CASTYLGLQGSQYF. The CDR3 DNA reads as TGTGCCAGCACCTACTTGGGACTCCAGGGATCCCAGTACTTC.

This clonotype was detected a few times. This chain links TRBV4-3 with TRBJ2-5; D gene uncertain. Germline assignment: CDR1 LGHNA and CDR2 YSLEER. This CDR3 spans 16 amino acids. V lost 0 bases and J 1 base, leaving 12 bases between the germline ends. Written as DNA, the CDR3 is TGCGCCAGCAGCCAAGATCAGTTAACGGTCCAAGAGACCCAGTACTTC. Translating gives CASSQDQLTVQETQYF.

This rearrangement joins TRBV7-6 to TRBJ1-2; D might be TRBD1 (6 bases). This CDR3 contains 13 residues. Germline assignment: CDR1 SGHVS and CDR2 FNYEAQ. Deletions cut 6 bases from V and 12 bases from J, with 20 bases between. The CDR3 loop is CASRPWDTTGHTF. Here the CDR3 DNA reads TGTGCCAGCAGGCCCTGGGACACAACGGGGCACACCTTC.

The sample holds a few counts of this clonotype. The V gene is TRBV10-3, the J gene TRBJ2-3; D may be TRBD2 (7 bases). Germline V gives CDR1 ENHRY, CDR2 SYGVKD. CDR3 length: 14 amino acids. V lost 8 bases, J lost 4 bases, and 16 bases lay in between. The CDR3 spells CAIGTGGNPDTQYF. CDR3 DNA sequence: TGTGCCATCGGGACGGGGGGCAACCCAGATACGCAGTATTTT.